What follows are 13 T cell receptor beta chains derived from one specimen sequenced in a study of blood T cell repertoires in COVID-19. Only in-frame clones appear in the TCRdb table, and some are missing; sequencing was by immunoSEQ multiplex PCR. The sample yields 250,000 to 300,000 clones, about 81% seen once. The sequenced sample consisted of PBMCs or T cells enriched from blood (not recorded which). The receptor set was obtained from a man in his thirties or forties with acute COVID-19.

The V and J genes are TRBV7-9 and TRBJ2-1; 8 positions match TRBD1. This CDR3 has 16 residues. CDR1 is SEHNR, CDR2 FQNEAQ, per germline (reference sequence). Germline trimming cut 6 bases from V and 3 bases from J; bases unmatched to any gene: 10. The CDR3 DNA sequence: TGTGCCAGCAGTTACTCAGGGGGCGTCTTCTACAATGAGCAGTTCTTC. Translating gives CASSYSGGVFYNEQFF.

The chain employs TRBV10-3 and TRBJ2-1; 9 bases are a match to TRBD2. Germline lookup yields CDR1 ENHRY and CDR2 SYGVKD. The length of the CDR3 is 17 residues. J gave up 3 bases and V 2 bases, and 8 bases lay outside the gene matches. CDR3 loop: CAISEPGSSGVYNEQFF. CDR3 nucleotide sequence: TGTGCCATCAGTGAGCCTGGGTCTAGCGGGGTCTACAATGAGCAGTTCTTC.

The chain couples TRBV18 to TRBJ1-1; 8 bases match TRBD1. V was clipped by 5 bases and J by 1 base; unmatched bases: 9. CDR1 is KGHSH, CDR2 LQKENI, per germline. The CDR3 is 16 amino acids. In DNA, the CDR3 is TGTGCCAGCTCAATTACCGTAGGACAGGGGAACACTGAAGCTTTCTTT. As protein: CASSITVGQGNTEAFF.

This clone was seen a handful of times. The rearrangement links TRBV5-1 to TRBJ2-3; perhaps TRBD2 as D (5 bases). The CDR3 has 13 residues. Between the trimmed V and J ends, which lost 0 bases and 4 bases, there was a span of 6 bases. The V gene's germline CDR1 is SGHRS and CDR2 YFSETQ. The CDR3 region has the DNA TGCGCCAGCAGCTTGGGAGGGTCAGATACGCAGTATTTT. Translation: CASSLGGSDTQYF.

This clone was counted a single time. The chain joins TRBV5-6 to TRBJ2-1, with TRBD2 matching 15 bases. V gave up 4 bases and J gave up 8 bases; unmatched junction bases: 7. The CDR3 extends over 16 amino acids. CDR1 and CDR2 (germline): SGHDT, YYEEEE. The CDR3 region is CASSLWTSGGADEQFF. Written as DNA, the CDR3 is TGTGCCAGCAGCCTGTGGACTAGCGGGGGGGCGGATGAGCAGTTCTTC.

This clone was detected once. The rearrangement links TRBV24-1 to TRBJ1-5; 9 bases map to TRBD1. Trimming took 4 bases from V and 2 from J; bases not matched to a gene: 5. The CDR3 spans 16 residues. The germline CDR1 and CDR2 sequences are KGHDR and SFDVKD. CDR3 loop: CATSEGTGFGNQPQHF. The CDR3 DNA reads TGTGCCACCAGTGAAGGGACAGGGTTTGGCAATCAGCCCCAGCATTTT.

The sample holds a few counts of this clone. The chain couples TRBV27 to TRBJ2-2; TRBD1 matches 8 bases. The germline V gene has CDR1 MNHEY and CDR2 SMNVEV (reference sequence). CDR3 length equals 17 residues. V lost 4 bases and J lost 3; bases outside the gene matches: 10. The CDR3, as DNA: TGTGCCAGCAGTTCCATCTACGGGACAGGTGACACCGGGGAGCTGTTTTTT. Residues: CASSSIYGTGDTGELFF.

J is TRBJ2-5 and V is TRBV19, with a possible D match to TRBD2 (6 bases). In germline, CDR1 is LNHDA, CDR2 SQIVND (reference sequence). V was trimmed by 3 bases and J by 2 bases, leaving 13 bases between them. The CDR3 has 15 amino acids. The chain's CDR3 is CASSIDRGRQETQYF. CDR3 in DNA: TGTGCCAGTAGTATCGACCGGGGGAGGCAAGAGACCCAGTACTTC.

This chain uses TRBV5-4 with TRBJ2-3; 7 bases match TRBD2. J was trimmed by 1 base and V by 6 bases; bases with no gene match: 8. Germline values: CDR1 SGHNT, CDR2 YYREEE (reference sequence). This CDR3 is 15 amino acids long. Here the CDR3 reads CASIPGGSGTDTQYF. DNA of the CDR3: TGTGCCAGCATCCCCGGGGGGAGTGGCACAGATACGCAGTATTTT.

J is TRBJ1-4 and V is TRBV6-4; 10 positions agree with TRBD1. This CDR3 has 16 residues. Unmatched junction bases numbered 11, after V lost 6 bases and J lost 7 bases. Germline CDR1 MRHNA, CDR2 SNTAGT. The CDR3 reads CASRDRGLNNREKLFF. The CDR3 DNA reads TGTGCCAGCAGAGACAGGGGGCTGAACAATCGTGAAAAACTGTTTTTT.

As DNA, the CDR3 is TGTGCCAGCAGGATCAGGGGGCTAAGGCGCAGCAATCAGCCCCAGCATTTT. This encodes CASRIRGLRRSNQPQHF. The gene calls are TRBV28 and TRBJ1-5; 8 positions agree with TRBD1. Germline CDR1 MDHEN, CDR2 SYDVKM. V trimming: 6 bases; J trimming: 1 base; junction bases outside the gene matches: 11. The CDR3 length is 17 residues.

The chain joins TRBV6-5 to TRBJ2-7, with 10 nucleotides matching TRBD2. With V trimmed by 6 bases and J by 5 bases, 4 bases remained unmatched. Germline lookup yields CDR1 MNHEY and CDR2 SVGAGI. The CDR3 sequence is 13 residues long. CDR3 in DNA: TGTGCCAGCAGCTTAGCGGGGGGAAACGAGCAGTACGTC. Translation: CASSLAGGNEQYV.

CDR3 loop: CASSNPSSYNSPLHF. CDR3 sequence (DNA): TGCGCCAGCAGTAACCCGAGCTCCTATAATTCACCCCTCCACTTT. This chain uses TRBV5-1 with TRBJ1-6; D remains ambiguous. The germline V and J ends were trimmed by 5 bases and 0 bases, with 9 bases remaining between them. This CDR3 contains 15 residues. Germline CDR1 is SGHRS and CDR2 is YFSETQ.